The 8 T cell receptor beta chains given below trace back to one sample, sequenced in a study of metastatic and nonmetastatic thyroid tumors. TCRdb used MiXCR to call clones anew from the PCR reads. Of 4,000 to 5,000 clones in the sample, around a sixth are singletons; the top ten hold roughly 17%. Every patient underwent thyroid surgery untreated. The sequencing input was adjacent normal tissue. The receptors were gathered from a female donor with papillary thyroid cancer or a benign thyroid nodule (not recorded which). Some clones in this sample may be carry-over from other donors' samples.

Within the sample, this clone is medium-sized. The rearrangement joins TRBV19 to TRBJ1-6, with TRBD1 as a possible D gene (5 bases). The V gene lost 10 bases and the J gene lost 4 bases, with 11 bases spanning the gap. Germline V CDR1 and CDR2: LNHDA, SQIVND (reference sequence). CDR3 length: 13 amino acids. As DNA, the CDR3 is TGTGCCACCGCGGACACGTATAATTCACCCCTCCACTTT. Translated: CATADTYNSPLHF. The full variable domain, its missing parts supplied by reference TRBV19 and TRBJ1-6, is DGGITQSPKYLFRKEGQNVTLSCEQNLNHDAMYWYRQDPGQGLRLIYYSQIVNDFQKGDIAEGYSVSREKKESFPLTVTSAQKNPTAFYLCATADTYNSPLHFGNGTRLTVT.

By share, this clone counts as medium-sized (0.01 to 0.1%). The V and J genes are TRBV28 and TRBJ1-4; perhaps TRBD1 as D (5 bases). This CDR3 has 15 amino acids. V was clipped by 6 bases and J by 8 bases, with 19 bases between them. In germline, CDR1 is MDHEN, CDR2 SYDVKM. The CDR3 sequence: CASSPGTPPREKLFF. The DNA for the CDR3 is TGTGCCAGCAGCCCAGGGACTCCCCCGAGGGAAAAACTGTTTTTT.

This clone was recorded a few times. One end of the junction varies from germline; a read error may be responsible. The chain uses TRBV6-1 and TRBJ2-1; D not resolved. CDR3 size: 14 residues. CDR1 MNHNS and CDR2 SASEGT come from the germline V gene. The chain's CDR3 is CASAASSSYNEQLF. The DNA of the CDR3 is TGTGCCAGCGCGGCGAGCAGCTCATACAATGAGCAGCTCTTC.

This clone was counted at least ten times. V is TRBV20-1 and J is TRBJ1-5; TRBD1 agrees at 7 bases. The CDR3 has 14 residues. Germline trimming cut 3 bases from V and 4 bases from J; bases unmatched to any gene: 6. CDR1 is DFQATT, CDR2 SNEGSKA, per germline (reference sequence). CDR3 loop: CSASQGDHNQPQHF. DNA of the CDR3: TGCAGTGCTAGTCAGGGGGATCATAATCAGCCCCAGCATTTT.

With regard to this clone: Relative to the germline gene, one junction end is altered; a read error may explain this. The chain joins TRBV6-1 to TRBJ2-1; D gene unclear. Germline V gene lookup returns CDR1 MNHNS and CDR2 SASEGT. The CDR3 has 14 residues. The CDR3 region has the DNA TGTGCCAGCTCTGCCAGCAGCTCCTACGATGAGCAGTTCTTC. Translating gives CASSASSSYDEQFF.

The chain carries TRBV27 and TRBJ2-7; D is uncertain. Germline loops: CDR1 MNHEY, CDR2 SMNVEV (reference sequence). The CDR3 is 15 amino acids. V lost 3 bases and J 1 base, leaving 13 bases between the germline ends. The CDR3 is CASSFQASPSYEQYF. Written as DNA, the CDR3 is TGTGCCAGCAGTTTTCAGGCCAGCCCTTCCTACGAGCAGTACTTC.

This clone is deemed medium-sized. The same CDR3 can be traced to other DNA sequences in this sample. This chain joins TRBV20-1 and TRBJ1-1, with TRBD1 matching over 9 bases. Germline CDR1 is DFQATT and CDR2 is SNEGSKA (reference sequence). This CDR3 region has 12 residues. J gave up 4 bases and V 8 bases, and 5 bases lay outside the gene matches. The CDR3 DNA reads as TGCAGTCCACAGGGGGCGGGCACTGAAGCTTTCTTT. Its translation is CSPQGAGTEAFF.

In its sample, this clone was seen a few times. The chain uses TRBV6-4 and TRBJ1-1; D is possibly TRBD1 (5 bases). The germline V gene encodes CDR1 MRHNA and CDR2 SNTAGT. The ends were cut back, 3 bases at V and 12 bases at J, with 23 bases in the middle. There are 15 residues in the CDR3. The CDR3, as DNA: TGTGCCAGCAGTGAAGGTCCGTGGGGGAGAACTGAGTCTTTCTTT. It is translated as CASSEGPWGRTESFF.